Listed below are T cell receptor beta chains from one sample, sequenced in a study of Ad26.COV2.S vaccination and SARS-CoV-2 variants. The protocol was immunoSEQ multiplex PCR, while the TCRdb copy is restricted to in-frame clones and leaves out a portion. The data show about 350,000 clones, just over 90% seen once. This specimen was peripheral blood, taken after recovery from COVID-19. Receptor source: a human donor who had recovered from COVID-19. The CDR3 runs from the conserved cysteine through the conserved F or W. Fields, in order: CDR3 protein, CDR3 DNA, J gene, D gene, V gene, clone size. The D gene is left open where the match is weak. Clone sizes are given selectively: once, few, many, or a class where the clone is expanded.

CDR3aa: CSASLGGGQFF
CDR3nt: TGCAGTGCTAGTTTGGGGGGTGGCCAGTTCTTC
j_gene: TRBJ2-1
d_gene: NA
v_gene: TRBV20-1
abundance: NA

CDR3aa: CASSLSGGALETQYF
CDR3nt: TGTGCCAGCAGCTTGAGCGGGGGGGCCTTAGAGACCCAGTACTTC
j_gene: TRBJ2-5
d_gene: TRBD2
v_gene: TRBV5-4
abundance: many

CDR3aa: CASSPEDSPENEQFF
CDR3nt: TGTGCCAGCTCACCGGAGGACAGCCCCGAAAATGAGCAGTTCTTC
j_gene: TRBJ2-1
d_gene: NA
v_gene: TRBV18
abundance: NA

CDR3aa: CASGLVVRQGRTEAFF
CDR3nt: TGTGCTAGTGGTTTGGTGGTTCGTCAGGGGAGGACTGAAGCTTTCTTT
j_gene: TRBJ1-1
d_gene: NA
v_gene: TRBV12-5
abundance: few

CDR3aa: CASSSGGSYEQYF
CDR3nt: TGTGCCAGCAGCTCCGGGGGCTCCTACGAGCAGTACTTC
j_gene: TRBJ2-7
d_gene: NA
v_gene: TRBV7-9
abundance: NA

CDR3aa: CASSYRNRDNNQPQHF
CDR3nt: TGTGCCAGCAGTTACCGCAACCGGGACAATAATCAGCCCCAGCATTTT
j_gene: TRBJ1-5
d_gene: NA
v_gene: TRBV6-2/TRBV6-3
abundance: NA

CDR3aa: CASSLWEGETYGYTF
CDR3nt: TGTGCCAGCAGTCTCTGGGAGGGGGAAACCTATGGCTACACCTTC
j_gene: TRBJ1-2
d_gene: NA
v_gene: TRBV6-2/TRBV6-3
abundance: NA

CDR3aa: CASSIKGGASSEQYF
CDR3nt: TGTGCCAGCAGTATCAAAGGGGGCGCAAGTTCCGAGCAGTACTTC
j_gene: TRBJ2-7
d_gene: TRBD1
v_gene: TRBV2
abundance: NA

CDR3aa: CASSGQGGYGYTF
CDR3nt: TGTGCCAGCAGTGGACAGGGAGGCTATGGCTACACCTTC
j_gene: TRBJ1-2
d_gene: TRBD1
v_gene: TRBV6-6
abundance: NA

CDR3aa: CASSLQGHEQYF
CDR3nt: TGTGCCAGCAGTCTACAGGGACACGAGCAGTACTTC
j_gene: TRBJ2-7
d_gene: NA
v_gene: TRBV27
abundance: NA

CDR3aa: CASSSSIPGFFSYEQYF
CDR3nt: TGTGCCAGCAGTTCATCAATCCCGGGATTTTTCTCTTACGAGCAGTACTTC
j_gene: TRBJ2-7
d_gene: NA
v_gene: TRBV6-2/TRBV6-3
abundance: once

CDR3aa: CASSIARGRNYGYTF
CDR3nt: TGTGCCAGTAGTATAGCCCGAGGCAGAAACTATGGCTACACCTTC
j_gene: TRBJ1-2
d_gene: NA
v_gene: TRBV19
abundance: once

CDR3aa: CASSLAPGQGWVNEQFF
CDR3nt: TGTGCCAGCAGCTTGGCCCCGGGACAGGGATGGGTCAATGAGCAGTTCTTC
j_gene: TRBJ2-1
d_gene: TRBD1
v_gene: TRBV5-5
abundance: NA

CDR3aa: CASSLSGRGFMNTEAFF
CDR3nt: TGTGCCAGCAGCTTATCTGGGCGCGGGTTCATGAACACTGAAGCTTTCTTT
j_gene: TRBJ1-1
d_gene: NA
v_gene: TRBV11-2
abundance: NA

CDR3aa: CATGRGLEGQGKYEQYF
CDR3nt: TGTGCCACCGGTAGGGGACTAGAGGGCCAGGGGAAATACGAGCAGTACTTC
j_gene: TRBJ2-7
d_gene: TRBD2
v_gene: TRBV24-1
abundance: NA

CDR3aa: CASSFAAPGAADTQYF
CDR3nt: TGCGCCAGCAGTTTTGCCGCGCCGGGGGCAGCAGATACGCAGTATTTT
j_gene: TRBJ2-3
d_gene: NA
v_gene: TRBV5-1
abundance: NA

CDR3aa: CASRRAVSGNTIYF
CDR3nt: TGTGCCAGCAGGAGGGCCGTCTCTGGAAACACCATATATTTT
j_gene: TRBJ1-3
d_gene: NA
v_gene: TRBV2
abundance: NA

CDR3aa: CASSIGRGAGTDTQYF
CDR3nt: TGTGCCAGTAGTATCGGGCGGGGGGCAGGCACAGATACGCAGTATTTT
j_gene: TRBJ2-3
d_gene: TRBD2
v_gene: TRBV19
abundance: NA

CDR3aa: CAYGGLAGTYEQYF
CDR3nt: TGTGCCTATGGAGGACTAGCGGGGACCTACGAGCAGTACTTC
j_gene: TRBJ2-7
d_gene: TRBD2
v_gene: TRBV6-4
abundance: NA

CDR3aa: CASSSSPRPTNEKLFF
CDR3nt: TGTGCCAGCAGCTCCTCCCCCCGGCCAACTAATGAAAAACTGTTTTTT
j_gene: TRBJ1-4
d_gene: NA
v_gene: TRBV21-1
abundance: few

CDR3aa: CSASQGINQPQHF
CDR3nt: TGCAGTGCTAGTCAGGGGATCAATCAGCCCCAGCATTTT
j_gene: TRBJ1-5
d_gene: NA
v_gene: TRBV20-1
abundance: NA

CDR3aa: CSVVTGDSGNTIYF
CDR3nt: TGCAGCGTTGTAACAGGGGACTCTGGAAACACCATATATTTT
j_gene: TRBJ1-3
d_gene: TRBD1
v_gene: TRBV29-1
abundance: NA

CDR3aa: CASSPDRQPYGYTF
CDR3nt: TGTGCCAGCAGCCCCGACAGACAGCCCTATGGCTACACCTTC
j_gene: TRBJ1-2
d_gene: NA
v_gene: TRBV6-5
abundance: NA

CDR3aa: CASSTGTGPEAFF
CDR3nt: TGTGCCAGTAGTACCGGGACAGGGCCTGAAGCTTTCTTT
j_gene: TRBJ1-1
d_gene: TRBD1
v_gene: TRBV19
abundance: NA

CDR3aa: CASSRDRTPLHF
CDR3nt: TGTGCCAGCAGCAGAGACAGAACACCCCTCCACTTT
j_gene: TRBJ1-6
d_gene: NA
v_gene: TRBV7-9
abundance: NA

CDR3aa: CASSEDRGWYGYTF
CDR3nt: TGTGCCAGCAGCGAAGACAGGGGATGGTATGGCTACACCTTC
j_gene: TRBJ1-2
d_gene: TRBD1
v_gene: TRBV5-5
abundance: NA

CDR3aa: CASSEDPPQGTQYF
CDR3nt: TGTGCCAGCAGTGAAGATCCCCCTCAGGGTACGCAGTATTTT
j_gene: TRBJ2-3
d_gene: NA
v_gene: TRBV2
abundance: NA

CDR3aa: CASSQGGATGASEETQYF
CDR3nt: TGCGCCAGCAGCCAAGGGGGCGCGACAGGGGCTAGCGAAGAGACCCAGTACTTC
j_gene: TRBJ2-5
d_gene: TRBD1
v_gene: TRBV4-1
abundance: NA

CDR3aa: CASSVGQGAYEQYF
CDR3nt: TGTGCCAGCAGCGTAGGACAGGGGGCCTACGAGCAGTACTTC
j_gene: TRBJ2-7
d_gene: TRBD1
v_gene: TRBV9
abundance: NA

CDR3aa: CASSRLTTHNSNQPQHF
CDR3nt: TGTGCCAGCAGCCGTCTAACGACTCATAATAGCAATCAGCCCCAGCATTTT
j_gene: TRBJ1-5
d_gene: NA
v_gene: TRBV7-8
abundance: once

CDR3aa: CASKTGGYGYTF
CDR3nt: TGTGCCAGCAAGACAGGGGGCTATGGCTACACCTTC
j_gene: TRBJ1-2
d_gene: TRBD1
v_gene: TRBV6-6
abundance: NA

CDR3aa: CASSYAQGAIVYGYTF
CDR3nt: TGTGCCAGCAGTTACGCTCAGGGGGCTATCGTGTATGGCTACACCTTC
j_gene: TRBJ1-2
d_gene: TRBD1
v_gene: TRBV6-5
abundance: NA

CDR3aa: CAISGQSNTEAFF
CDR3nt: TGTGCCATCAGTGGACAGTCAAACACTGAAGCTTTCTTT
j_gene: TRBJ1-1
d_gene: NA
v_gene: TRBV10-3
abundance: NA

CDR3aa: CASSSRQGLTGELFF
CDR3nt: TGTGCCAGCAGTTCCCGACAGGGACTTACCGGGGAGCTGTTTTTT
j_gene: TRBJ2-2
d_gene: NA
v_gene: TRBV27
abundance: NA

CDR3aa: CASSGQGAEAFF
CDR3nt: TGTGCCAGCAGTGGGCAGGGGGCTGAAGCTTTCTTT
j_gene: TRBJ1-1
d_gene: TRBD1
v_gene: TRBV2
abundance: NA

CDR3aa: CASRLAGASYEQYF
CDR3nt: TGTGCCAGCAGACTAGCGGGGGCGTCCTACGAGCAGTACTTC
j_gene: TRBJ2-7
d_gene: TRBD2
v_gene: TRBV6-5
abundance: once

CDR3aa: CASSLAGRFSRAEAFF
CDR3nt: TGTGCCAGCAGCTTAGCAGGGCGGTTCAGCCGGGCTGAAGCTTTCTTT
j_gene: TRBJ1-1
d_gene: NA
v_gene: TRBV13
abundance: NA

CDR3aa: CASSSRGTDTQYF
CDR3nt: TGTGCCAGCAGTTCTAGGGGCACAGATACGCAGTATTTT
j_gene: TRBJ2-3
d_gene: NA
v_gene: TRBV12-3/TRBV12-4
abundance: NA

CDR3aa: CASSPIGTDTQYF
CDR3nt: TGTGCCAGCTCACCAATTGGCACAGATACGCAGTATTTT
j_gene: TRBJ2-3
d_gene: NA
v_gene: TRBV18
abundance: NA

CDR3aa: CASSQGNEQFF
CDR3nt: TGCGCCAGCAGCCAAGGCAATGAGCAGTTCTTC
j_gene: TRBJ2-1
d_gene: NA
v_gene: TRBV4-1
abundance: NA

CDR3aa: CASSLVPGTSTDTQYF
CDR3nt: TGTGCCAGCAGCTTAGTCCCCGGGACAAGCACAGATACGCAGTATTTT
j_gene: TRBJ2-3
d_gene: NA
v_gene: TRBV11-2
abundance: NA

CDR3aa: CASSTRQGSSYNEQFF
CDR3nt: TGTGCCAGCAGCACCCGACAGGGGAGCTCCTACAATGAGCAGTTCTTC
j_gene: TRBJ2-1
d_gene: TRBD1
v_gene: TRBV27
abundance: NA

CDR3aa: CASSHTDRRGDTQYF
CDR3nt: TGTGCCAGCAGCCACACCGACAGGAGAGGAGATACGCAGTATTTT
j_gene: TRBJ2-3
d_gene: NA
v_gene: TRBV6-6
abundance: NA

CDR3aa: CASSLGGNSPLHF
CDR3nt: TGTGCCAGCAGCTTAGGGGGTAATTCACCCCTCCACTTT
j_gene: TRBJ1-6
d_gene: NA
v_gene: TRBV11-2
abundance: NA

CDR3aa: CASSDRFAYEQYF
CDR3nt: TGTGCCAGCAGTGACCGTTTTGCCTACGAGCAGTACTTC
j_gene: TRBJ2-7
d_gene: NA
v_gene: TRBV6-1
abundance: NA

CDR3aa: CASSLVSTLSYEQYF
CDR3nt: TGTGCCAGCAGCTTGGTTTCAACTCTATCCTACGAGCAGTACTTC
j_gene: TRBJ2-7
d_gene: NA
v_gene: TRBV5-6
abundance: NA

CDR3aa: CASSLGTASYEQYF
CDR3nt: TGTGCCAGCAGCTTAGGGACCGCCTCCTACGAGCAGTACTTC
j_gene: TRBJ2-7
d_gene: NA
v_gene: TRBV7-9
abundance: NA

CDR3aa: CATSWGDYSNQPQHF
CDR3nt: TGTGCCACCAGTTGGGGGGATTATAGCAATCAGCCCCAGCATTTT
j_gene: TRBJ1-5
d_gene: NA
v_gene: TRBV15
abundance: NA

CDR3aa: CASSRTGVSYNEQFF
CDR3nt: TGTGCCAGCTCACGGACAGGGGTCAGCTACAATGAGCAGTTCTTC
j_gene: TRBJ2-1
d_gene: TRBD1
v_gene: TRBV18
abundance: NA

CDR3aa: CSARQGITTEAFF
CDR3nt: TGCAGCGCTAGACAGGGTATCACAACTGAAGCTTTCTTT
j_gene: TRBJ1-1
d_gene: TRBD1
v_gene: TRBV29-1
abundance: once

CDR3aa: CASSYEGQGGTEAFF
CDR3nt: TGTGCCAGCAGTTACGAGGGACAGGGAGGCACTGAAGCTTTCTTT
j_gene: TRBJ1-1
d_gene: TRBD1
v_gene: TRBV6-5
abundance: NA

CDR3aa: CASSKEGMSSYNEQFF
CDR3nt: TGTGCCAGCAGCAAAGAGGGCATGAGCTCCTACAATGAGCAGTTCTTC
j_gene: TRBJ2-1
d_gene: NA
v_gene: TRBV21-1
abundance: NA

CDR3aa: CASSMLDRDTGELFF
CDR3nt: TGTGCCAGTAGTATGCTAGACAGGGACACCGGGGAGCTGTTTTTT
j_gene: TRBJ2-2
d_gene: TRBD1
v_gene: TRBV19
abundance: NA

CDR3aa: CASSIEGDRGSTPQHF
CDR3nt: TGTGCCAGTAGTATAGAGGGGGACAGAGGGTCGACGCCCCAGCATTTT
j_gene: TRBJ1-5
d_gene: TRBD1
v_gene: TRBV19
abundance: NA

CDR3aa: CASSVGTGPGTDTQYF
CDR3nt: TGTGCCAGCAGCGTAGGGACAGGGCCGGGGACAGATACGCAGTATTTT
j_gene: TRBJ2-3
d_gene: TRBD1
v_gene: TRBV9
abundance: once